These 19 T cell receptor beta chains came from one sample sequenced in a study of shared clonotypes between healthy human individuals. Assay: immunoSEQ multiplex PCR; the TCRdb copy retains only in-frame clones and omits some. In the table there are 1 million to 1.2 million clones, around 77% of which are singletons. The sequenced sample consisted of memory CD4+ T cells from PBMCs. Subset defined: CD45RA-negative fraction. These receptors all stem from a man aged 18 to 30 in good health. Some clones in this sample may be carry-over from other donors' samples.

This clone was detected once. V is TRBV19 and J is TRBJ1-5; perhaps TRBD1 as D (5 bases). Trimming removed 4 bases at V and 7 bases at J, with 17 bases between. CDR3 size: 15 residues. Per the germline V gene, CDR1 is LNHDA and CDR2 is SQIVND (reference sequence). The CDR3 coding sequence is TGTGCCAGTAGTACAAAGCGACAGATTCTACAGCCCCAGCATTTT. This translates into CASSTKRQILQPQHF.

The CDR3: CATPHQGLVGYTF. Written as DNA, the CDR3 is TGTGCCACCCCCCATCAAGGCCTCGTAGGCTACACCTTC. The chain is built from TRBV15 and TRBJ1-2; no clear D gene. Germline loops: CDR1 LNHNV, CDR2 YYDKDF (reference sequence). The CDR3 covers 13 residues. The V and J ends lost 8 bases and 8 bases respectively, with 18 bases between them.

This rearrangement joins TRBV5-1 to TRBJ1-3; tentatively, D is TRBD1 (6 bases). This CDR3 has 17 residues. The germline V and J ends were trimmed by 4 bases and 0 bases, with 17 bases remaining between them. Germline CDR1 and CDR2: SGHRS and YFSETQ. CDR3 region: CASSRDGTMISGNTIYF. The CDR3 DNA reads TGCGCCAGCAGCCGCGACGGGACAATGATCTCTGGAAACACCATATATTTT.

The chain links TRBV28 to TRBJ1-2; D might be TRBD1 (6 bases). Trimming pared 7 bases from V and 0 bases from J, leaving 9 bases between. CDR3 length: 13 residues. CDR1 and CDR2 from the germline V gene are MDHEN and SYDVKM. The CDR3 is CASNGQPNYGYTF. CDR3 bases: TGTGCCAGCAACGGACAGCCTAACTATGGCTACACCTTC.

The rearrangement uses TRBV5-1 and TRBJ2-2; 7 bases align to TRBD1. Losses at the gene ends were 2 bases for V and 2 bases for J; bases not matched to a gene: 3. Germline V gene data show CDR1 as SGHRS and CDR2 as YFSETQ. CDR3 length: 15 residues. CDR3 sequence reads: CASSFRDSNTGELFF. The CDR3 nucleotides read TGCGCCAGCAGCTTCCGGGACAGTAACACCGGGGAGCTGTTTTTT.

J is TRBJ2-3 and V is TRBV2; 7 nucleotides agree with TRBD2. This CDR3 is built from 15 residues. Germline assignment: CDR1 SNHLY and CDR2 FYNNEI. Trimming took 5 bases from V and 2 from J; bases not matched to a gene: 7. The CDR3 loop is CASSSSGTLTDTQYF. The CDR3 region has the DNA TGTGCCAGCAGTTCGAGCGGGACCCTCACAGATACGCAGTATTTT.

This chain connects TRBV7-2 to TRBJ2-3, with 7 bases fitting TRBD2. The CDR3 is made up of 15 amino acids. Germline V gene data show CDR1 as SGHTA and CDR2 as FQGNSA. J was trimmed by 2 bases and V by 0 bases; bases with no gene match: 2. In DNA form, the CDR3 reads TGTGCCAGCAGCTTAGCGGGAGGGTTCACAGATACGCAGTATTTT. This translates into CASSLAGGFTDTQYF.

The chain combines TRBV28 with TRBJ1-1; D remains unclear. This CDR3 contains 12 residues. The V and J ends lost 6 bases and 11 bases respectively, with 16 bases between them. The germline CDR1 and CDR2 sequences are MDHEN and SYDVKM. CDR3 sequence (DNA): TGTGCCAGCAGACCCGAACTCCGCCAGGCTTTCTTT. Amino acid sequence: CASRPELRQAFF. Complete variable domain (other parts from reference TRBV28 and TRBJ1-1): DVKVTQSSRYLVKRTGEKVFLECVQDMDHENMFWYRQDPGLGLRLIYFSYDVKMKEKGDIPEGYSVSREKKERFSLILESASTNQTSMYLCASRPELRQAFFGQGTRLTVV.

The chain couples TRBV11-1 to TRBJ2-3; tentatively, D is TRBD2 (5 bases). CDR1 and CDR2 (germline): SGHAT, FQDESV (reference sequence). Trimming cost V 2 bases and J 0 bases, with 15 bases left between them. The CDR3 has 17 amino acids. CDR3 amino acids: CASSLSGLSKSTDTQYF. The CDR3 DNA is TGTGCCAGCAGCTTATCCGGACTCAGCAAGAGCACAGATACGCAGTATTTT.

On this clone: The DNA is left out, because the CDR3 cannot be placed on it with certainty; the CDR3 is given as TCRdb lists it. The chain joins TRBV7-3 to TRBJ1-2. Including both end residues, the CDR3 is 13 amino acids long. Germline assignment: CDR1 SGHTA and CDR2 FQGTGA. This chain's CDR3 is CASSFLWNYGYTF.

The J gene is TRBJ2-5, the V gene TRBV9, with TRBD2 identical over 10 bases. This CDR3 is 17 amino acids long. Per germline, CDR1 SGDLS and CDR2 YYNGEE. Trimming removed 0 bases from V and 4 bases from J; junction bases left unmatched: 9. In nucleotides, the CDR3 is TGTGCCAGCAGCGTAGGGTCTAGCGGGAGTTTGGTAGAGACCCAGTACTTC. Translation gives CASSVGSSGSLVETQYF.

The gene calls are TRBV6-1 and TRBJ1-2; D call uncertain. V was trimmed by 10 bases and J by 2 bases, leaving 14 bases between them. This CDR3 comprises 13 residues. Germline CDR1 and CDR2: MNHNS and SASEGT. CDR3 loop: CATAWTGNYGYTF. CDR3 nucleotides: TGTGCCACCGCCTGGACGGGCAACTATGGCTACACCTTC.

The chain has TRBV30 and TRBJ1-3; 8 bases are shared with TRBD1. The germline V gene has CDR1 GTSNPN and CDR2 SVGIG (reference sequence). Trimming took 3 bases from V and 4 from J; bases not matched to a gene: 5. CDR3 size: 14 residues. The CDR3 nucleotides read TGTGCCTGGAGGGACAGGGTGGGAGGAAACACCATATATTTT. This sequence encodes CAWRDRVGGNTIYF.

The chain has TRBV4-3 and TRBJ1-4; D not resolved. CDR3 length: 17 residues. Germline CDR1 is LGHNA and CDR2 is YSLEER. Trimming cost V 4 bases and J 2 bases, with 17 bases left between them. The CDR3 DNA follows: TGCGCCAGCAGCCGATCATTCGGCAGATCGACTAATGAAAAACTGTTTTTT. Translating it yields CASSRSFGRSTNEKLFF.

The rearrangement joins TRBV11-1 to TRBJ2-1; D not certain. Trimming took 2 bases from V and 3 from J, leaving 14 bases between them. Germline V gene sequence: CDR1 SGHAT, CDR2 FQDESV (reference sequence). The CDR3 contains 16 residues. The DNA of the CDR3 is TGTGCCAGCAGCTTAAGGCCTGACTGGGACTACAATGAGCAGTTCTTC. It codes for CASSLRPDWDYNEQFF.

The CDR3 DNA reads TGTGCCAGCAGCTCAGAGGGCCCAGATACGCAGTATTTT. It yields the protein CASSSEGPDTQYF. V is TRBV7-9 and J is TRBJ2-3; D is possibly TRBD2 (5 bases). Germline CDR1 reads SEHNR; CDR2 reads FQNEAQ (reference sequence). Trimming took off 4 bases at V and 4 bases at J, with 9 bases between the two ends. The CDR3 extends over 13 amino acids. Variable domain in full (rest from reference TRBV7-9 and TRBJ2-3): DTGVSQNPRHKITKRGQNVTFRCDPISEHNRLYWYRQTLGQGPEFLTYFQNEAQLEKSRLLSDRFSAERPKGSFSTLEIQRTEQGDSAMYLCASSSEGPDTQYFGPGTRLTVL.

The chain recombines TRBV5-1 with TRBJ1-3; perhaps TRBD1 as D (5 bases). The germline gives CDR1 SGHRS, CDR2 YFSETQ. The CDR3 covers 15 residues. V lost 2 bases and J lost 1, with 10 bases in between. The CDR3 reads CASSLRDFSGNTIYF. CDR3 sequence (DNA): TGCGCCAGCAGCTTAAGGGACTTTTCTGGAAACACCATATATTTT.

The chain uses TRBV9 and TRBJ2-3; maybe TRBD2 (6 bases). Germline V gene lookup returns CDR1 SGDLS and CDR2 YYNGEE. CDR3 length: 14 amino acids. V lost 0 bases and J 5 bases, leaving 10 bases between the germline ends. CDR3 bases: TGTGCCAGCAGCGTAGGAGCGCGGGGAGATACGCAGTATTTT. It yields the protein CASSVGARGDTQYF.

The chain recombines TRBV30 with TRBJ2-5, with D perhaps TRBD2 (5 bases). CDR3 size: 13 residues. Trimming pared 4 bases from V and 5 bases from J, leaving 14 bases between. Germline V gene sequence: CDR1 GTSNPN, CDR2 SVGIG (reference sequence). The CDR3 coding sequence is TGTGCCTGGAAACGGGGAACTATGGAGACCCAGTACTTC. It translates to CAWKRGTMETQYF.